Below, 23 T cell receptor beta chains from the same sample are listed, as sequenced in a study of CD8 T cells in Susac syndrome. The RNA, roughly 0.45 to 1 ug, was put through reverse transcription using random hexamers. MiXCR, run by TCRdb on the immunoSEQ multiplex PCR reads, gives a single entry per CDR3 protein. This table holds roughly 200,000 distinct CDR3 sequences, 95% found once. Sequencing used CD4+ T cells from PBMCs. These receptors all stem from a human donor with multiple sclerosis.

The chain has TRBV29-1 and TRBJ1-2; 7 positions match TRBD1. Germline V CDR1 and CDR2: SQVTM, ANQGSEA. The CDR3 length is 13 residues. With 3 bases clipped from V and 7 bases from J, the junction kept 8 bases outside the gene matches. CDR3: CSVDPTGPVGYTF. The CDR3 DNA is TGCAGCGTTGACCCGACAGGGCCCGTTGGCTACACCTTC.

V is TRBV25-1 and J is TRBJ2-1; 12 bases are shared with TRBD2. CDR1 and CDR2 from the germline V gene are MGHDK and SYGVNS. The ends lost 3 bases at V and 1 base at J; junction bases unmatched: 4. The CDR3 length is 17 residues. The CDR3 region has the DNA TGTGCCAGCAGTGAGGGGGGACTAGCGGGTTCCTACAATGAGCAGTTCTTC. This encodes CASSEGGLAGSYNEQFF.

The rearrangement uses TRBV6-5 and TRBJ2-7; 7 nucleotides line up with TRBD1. V trimming: 5 bases; J trimming: 5 bases; junction bases outside the gene matches: 6. CDR1 and CDR2 (germline): MNHEY, SVGAGI. The CDR3 covers 13 residues. This CDR3 reads CASSEQGRDEQYV. The CDR3, as DNA: TGTGCCAGCAGTGAACAGGGGCGGGACGAGCAGTACGTC.

This chain uses TRBV3-1 with TRBJ2-1; D may be TRBD2 (7 bases). CDR3 length: 16 residues. CDR1 and CDR2 (germline): LGHDT, YNNKEL (reference sequence). V dropped 6 bases and J dropped 4 bases, with 19 bases sitting between them. The CDR3 loop reads CASRLHDAGAYNEQFF. CDR3 nucleotides: TGTGCCAGCAGGCTTCATGACGCGGGGGCATACAATGAGCAGTTCTTC.

The gene calls are TRBV27 and TRBJ2-7, with a possible D match to TRBD2 (7 bases). There are 13 residues in the CDR3. Germline values: CDR1 MNHEY, CDR2 SMNVEV (reference sequence). V was trimmed by 8 bases and J by 2 bases, leaving 13 bases between them. In DNA form, the CDR3 reads TGTGCCAGCGCAGAGGGGGGGACCTACGAGCAGTACTTC. Encoded protein: CASAEGGTYEQYF.

The chain is built from TRBV5-4 and TRBJ2-5; 9 bases match TRBD2. The CDR3 sequence is 17 residues long. The junction had 12 bases not matched to a gene; V was cut back by 4 bases and J by 2 bases. The germline V gene has CDR1 SGHNT and CDR2 YYREEE (reference sequence). The CDR3 DNA reads TGTGCCAGCAGCCCCCGTGGCTCTAGCGGGGAGCAAGAGACCCAGTACTTC. Translated: CASSPRGSSGEQETQYF.

V is TRBV20-1 and J is TRBJ1-5, with 7 positions matching TRBD1. V was clipped by 0 bases and J by 7 bases; unmatched bases: 6. The CDR3 is 14 amino acids. The germline V gene has CDR1 DFQATT and CDR2 SNEGSKA (reference sequence). CDR3 in DNA: TGCAGTGCTAGAGACCTACAGGGGTCCCAGCCCCAGCATTTT. Its protein is CSARDLQGSQPQHF.

The table lists this clonotype with a count of one. V gene TRBV7-9 combines with J gene TRBJ1-1, with D possibly TRBD1 on 5 matching bases. This CDR3 is built from 14 residues. CDR1 and CDR2 (germline): SEHNR, FQNEAQ (reference sequence). The V end lost 5 bases, the J end lost 2 bases, and 12 bases lay between the germline ends. CDR3 sequence (DNA): TGTGCCAGCAGCCCAGGGAGAGCAAACACTGAAGCTTTCTTT. It codes for CASSPGRANTEAFF.

As DNA, the CDR3 is TGCGCCAGCAGCTTGGGAGGAGTCGGAGAAGCTTTCTTT. Residues: CASSLGGVGEAFF. The J gene is TRBJ1-1, the V gene TRBV5-1; D is unresolved. V was cut by 0 bases and J by 8 bases, with 11 bases left in between. There are 13 residues in the CDR3. Germline-derived CDR1 and CDR2 are SGHRS and YFSETQ. The full variable domain, in which reference TRBV5-1 and TRBJ1-1 provide the parts outside the CDR3, is KAGVTQTPRYLIKTRGQQVTLSCSPISGHRSVSWYQQTPGQGLQFLFEYFSETQRNKGNFPGRFSGRQFSNSRSEMNVSTLELGDSALYLCASSLGGVGEAFFGQGTRLTVV.

V usage is TRBV2 and J usage is TRBJ2-1; TRBD2 is a possible D gene (5 bases). The CDR3 contains 15 residues. V shed 0 bases and J shed 1 base, with 7 bases lying between them. The germline V gene encodes CDR1 SNHLY and CDR2 FYNNEI. The CDR3: CASSEATGSYNEQFF. In DNA, the CDR3 is TGTGCCAGCAGTGAAGCTACGGGATCCTACAATGAGCAGTTCTTC.

The CDR3, as DNA: TGTGCCAGCAGCCCGACGGTTACCGAGCAGTACGTC. Amino acid sequence: CASSPTVTEQYV. The chain recombines TRBV7-6 with TRBJ2-7; D gene uncertain. This CDR3 has 12 residues. CDR1 and CDR2 from the germline V gene are SGHVS and FNYEAQ. The germline V and J ends were trimmed by 5 bases and 6 bases, with 11 bases remaining between them.

A single count supports this clonotype. V gene TRBV4-1 combines with J gene TRBJ2-2; 8 nucleotides line up with TRBD1. The J segment lost 4 bases and the V segment lost 10 bases, leaving 11 bases of the junction unmatched. The length of the CDR3 is 15 residues. Germline V gene sequence: CDR1 MGHRA, CDR2 YSYEKL. The DNA of the CDR3 is TGCGCCACCGCTGGGCGGACAGGGAGCACCGGGGAGCTGTTTTTT. Residues: CATAGRTGSTGELFF.

The chain joins TRBV6-5 to TRBJ1-2, with TRBD1 matching 7 bases. The V segment lost 0 bases and the J segment 5 bases; nucleotides outside the gene matches: 9. The germline V gene encodes CDR1 MNHEY and CDR2 SVGAGI. This CDR3 has 16 amino acids. CDR3 nucleotide sequence: TGTGCCAGCAGTTACTCGGTCGGGACAGTACAGTATGGCTACACCTTC. It yields the protein CASSYSVGTVQYGYTF.

On this clonotype itself: Given the absence of the conserved phenylalanine or tryptophan at the CDR3 end, a read error is likely. The V and J genes are TRBV27 and TRBJ1-6, with 8 bases fitting TRBD1. The CDR3 has 14 amino acids. Germline loops: CDR1 MNHEY, CDR2 SMNVEV (reference sequence). J gave up 8 bases and V 4 bases, and 4 bases lay outside the gene matches. The CDR3 region is CASSWGTGYSPLHL. CDR3 in DNA: TGTGCCAGCAGTTGGGGGACAGGATATTCACCCCTCCACCTT.

This chain links TRBV20-1 with TRBJ1-3; D uncertain. Looked up from germline, CDR1 is DFQATT and CDR2 is SNEGSKA (reference sequence). Trimming took off 4 bases at V and 0 bases at J, with 10 bases between the two ends. This CDR3 is 14 amino acids long. The CDR3 sequence: CSANPGNSGNTIYF. Here the CDR3 DNA reads TGCAGTGCTAACCCAGGAAACTCTGGAAACACCATATATTTT.

The V and J genes are TRBV30 and TRBJ2-5; weak D call: TRBD2 (6 bases). The CDR3 covers 13 residues. Trimming left V 2 bases short and J 5 bases short, with 12 bases between. Germline V gene data show CDR1 as GTSNPN and CDR2 as SVGIG (reference sequence). CDR3 nucleotide sequence: TGTGCCTGGAGTACAGGCGGGGTGGAGACCCAGTACTTC. Translation gives CAWSTGGVETQYF.

The V call is TRBV20-1, the J call TRBJ1-2; D gene unclear. V was trimmed by 4 bases and J by 2 bases, leaving 17 bases between them. The CDR3 runs 15 residues. Germline V gene sequence: CDR1 DFQATT, CDR2 SNEGSKA (reference sequence). The CDR3 protein is CSATKSGHRNYGYTF. Here the CDR3 DNA reads TGCAGTGCTACGAAGTCCGGCCACCGAAACTATGGCTACACCTTC.

The rearrangement uses TRBV9 and TRBJ1-1; 9 nucleotides align to TRBD1. The CDR3 totals 14 residues. Per the germline V gene, CDR1 is SGDLS and CDR2 is YYNGEE. Trimming at V came to 1 base and at J to 11 bases, leaving 9 bases not matched to a gene. DNA for the CDR3: TGTGCCAGCAGCGTAACCGGGACAGGGAGTACGGCTTTCTTT. This codes for CASSVTGTGSTAFF.

The chain recombines TRBV30 with TRBJ1-2, with D possibly being TRBD1 (5 bases). This CDR3 comprises 14 residues. CDR1 is GTSNPN, CDR2 SVGIG, per germline (reference sequence). Trimming took off 0 bases at V and 2 bases at J, with 10 bases between the two ends. The CDR3 coding sequence is TGTGCCTGGAGTGTAGGACGGGACAACTATGGCTACACCTTC. Its translation is CAWSVGRDNYGYTF.

This chain joins TRBV15 and TRBJ1-2; D call uncertain. This CDR3 is built from 15 residues. The germline CDR1 and CDR2 sequences are LNHNV and YYDKDF (reference sequence). The V end was cut by 1 base, the J end by 7 bases, with 16 bases between. CDR3 coding DNA: TGTGCCACCAGCAGAGGTGGGGATAACCCGCCTGGCTACACCTTC. Protein: CATSRGGDNPPGYTF.

The chain uses TRBV28 and TRBJ1-1, with D unresolved. Trimming took off 6 bases at V and 2 bases at J, with 10 bases between the two ends. The CDR3 length is 13 residues. CDR1 is MDHEN, CDR2 SYDVKM, per germline. CDR3 region: CASSPGINTEAFF. In DNA form, the CDR3 reads TGTGCCAGCAGCCCCGGGATTAACACTGAAGCTTTCTTT.

This clonotype showed up just once. The rearrangement uses TRBV19 and TRBJ2-2; 7 bases line up with TRBD1. There are 15 residues in the CDR3. After removal of 5 bases from V and 6 bases from J, the junction contained 9 bases not matched to a gene. The germline CDR1 and CDR2 sequences are LNHDA and SQIVND (reference sequence). The DNA for the CDR3 is TGTGCCAGTAGTGAGACAGGGTCGGCCCCCGGGGAGCTGTTTTTT. This codes for CASSETGSAPGELFF.

The CDR3 DNA reads TGTGCTAGTGGTTTGGTTGGAGACAGGGTGAGCTCCTATAATTCACCCCTCCACTTT. This translates into CASGLVGDRVSSYNSPLHF. The chain recombines TRBV12-5 with TRBJ1-6; 7 bases agree with TRBD1. Germline assignment: CDR1 LGHNT and CDR2 FRNRAP. The CDR3 spans 19 residues. Germline trimming cut 0 bases from V and 0 bases from J; bases unmatched to any gene: 8. Based on the CDR3 plus reference TRBV12-5 and TRBJ1-6, the full variable domain is DARVTQTPRHKVTEMGQEVTMRCQPILGHNTVFWYRQTMMQGLELLAYFRNRAPLDDSGMPKDRFSAEMPDATLATLKIQPSEPRDSAVYFCASGLVGDRVSSYNSPLHFGNGTRLTVT.